Described below is a single T cell receptor (beta chain) sequence and its context. The sample's time point: patch test 2, 6 weeks after DPC sensitization. Regarding treatment: therapeutic diphenylcyclopropenone sensitization with weekly scalp DPC. The library tagged individual cDNA molecules with unique molecular identifiers. Original processing notes: Counts of TCRs in each sample centred on a median of around 96,000 and extended from about 24,000 to 680,000. In TCRdb, the RACE reads were re-called with MiXCR into one record per CDR3 protein. TCRdb's processing, not the authors', yielded these V and J calls. The table has about 40,000 distinct CDR3 sequences, 3% to 3.5% seen once; the top ten hold approximately 7.1%. The sample comes from a study of human T cells and chemical hapten exposure. V shed 6 bases, J shed 5 bases, and the junction held 5 bases outside the gene matches. The CDR3 length is 14 residues. From germline, CDR1 is MNHEY and CDR2 SMNVEV (reference sequence).

Sequences were derived from whole blood, sampled in connection with sensitization to the hapten diphenylcyclopropenone (DPC). The chain has TRBV27 and TRBJ2-1, with 9 nucleotides matching TRBD2. The sequence came from a man between 35 and 55 years old with alopecia areata. Some clones in this sample may be carry-over from other donors' samples. DNA for the CDR3: TGTGCCAGCAGCCTGACTAGCGGCCACAATGAGCAGTTCTTC. Its protein is CASSLTSGHNEQFF.